This entry concerns a single TCR beta chain. What it binds is not known. This sample stems from a study of graft-versus-host responses after intestinal transplantation. Whole-study context: Multivisceral, liver-intestinal, or isolated intestinal transplants were given to recipients.

Profiling relied on immunoSEQ multiplex PCR, and the TCRdb table lists in-frame clones only, not all of them. Of 25,000 or so clones listed, over 90% are singletons. Whole-study findings and limits: Patients with graft-donor T cell macrochimerism had high graft-versus-host to host-versus-graft clonal ratios in allografts. Association was observed between peak circulating GvH clone levels and early post-transplant HvG declines. Among recipient marrow samples, GvH clones were found; some appeared first in ileum or blood.

J gave up 6 bases and V 5 bases, and 9 bases lay outside the gene matches. Germline loops: CDR1 SGHTA, CDR2 FQGTGA. This CDR3 is built from 14 residues. This chain joins TRBV7-3 and TRBJ1-1, with TRBD1 matching over 7 bases. The sequence came from a human patient who received an intestinal transplant, so some T cells may come from the graft donor. The sample consisted of PBMCs, taken roughly 41 days after intestinal transplant. CDR3 amino acids: CASSSRDSGAEAFF. The CDR3 nucleotides are TGTGCCAGCAGCAGCCGGGACAGTGGCGCTGAAGCTTTCTTT.